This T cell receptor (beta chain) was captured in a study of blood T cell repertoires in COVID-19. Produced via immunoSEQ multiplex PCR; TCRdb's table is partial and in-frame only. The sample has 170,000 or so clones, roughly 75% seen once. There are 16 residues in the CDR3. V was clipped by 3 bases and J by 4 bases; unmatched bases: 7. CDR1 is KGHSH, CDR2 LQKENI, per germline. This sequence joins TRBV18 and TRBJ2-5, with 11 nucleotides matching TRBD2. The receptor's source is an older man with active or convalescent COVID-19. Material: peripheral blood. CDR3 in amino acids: CASSPTSGRFRETQYF. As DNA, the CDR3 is TGTGCCAGCTCACCCACTAGCGGGAGATTTAGAGAGACCCAGTACTTC. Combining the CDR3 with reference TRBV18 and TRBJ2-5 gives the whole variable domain NAGVMQNPRHLVRRRGQEARLRCSPMKGHSHVYWYRQLPEEGLKFMVYLQKENIIDESGMPKERFSAEFPKEGPSILRIQQVVRGDSAAYFCASSPTSGRFRETQYFGPGTRLLVL.